A selection of T cell receptor beta chains follows, all from one sample in a study of spatial heterogeneity in lung cancer. TCRdb independently ran MiXCR on the 5' RACE reads; one entry per CDR3 protein. Found here are about 30,000 distinct CDR3 sequences, around 6.5% of them singletons; the top ten hold almost 25%. This specimen was lung tumor tissue, taken at surgery. These receptors were obtained from a male donor with early-stage non-small cell lung cancer. The CDR3 runs from the conserved cysteine through the conserved F or W. A D gene is named only where the DNA matches it firmly. Only part of the rows carry a size: once, few, many, or a class if the clone is expanded.

TGCAGCCTTCCGGGACTAGCGCGGAATGAGCAGTTCTTC	CSLPGLARNEQFF	TRBD2	many	TRBJ2-1	13	TRBV20-1
TGTGCCAGCAGCCAGATCACCGAGAGCTCTGGAAACACCATATATTTT	CASSQITESSGNTIYF	NA	many	TRBJ1-3	16	TRBV14
TGTGCCAGCAGCCCGGGGCGGGCGGTTTACAATGAGCAGTTCTTC	CASSPGRAVYNEQFF	NA	many	TRBJ2-1	15	TRBV6-1
TGTGCCAGCAGCTTCAACTACGAGCAGTACTTC	CASSFNYEQYF	NA	few	TRBJ2-7	11	TRBV3-1
TGTGCCAGCTCACTGCTGGACAGGGATTCACCCCTCCACTTT	CASSLLDRDSPLHF	TRBD1	many	TRBJ1-6	14	TRBV18
TGCGCCAGCAGCGCTGGGTCTAGAGCATATGGCTACACCTTC	CASSAGSRAYGYTF	NA	many	TRBJ1-2	14	TRBV5-1
TGCGCCAGCAGCTCCGGGACAGGGGGGTCCGAGCAGTACTTC	CASSSGTGGSEQYF	TRBD1	medium-sized	TRBJ2-7	14	TRBV5-1
TGCGCCAGCAGCTTCCAGCTAGGCAACACCGGGGAGCTGTTTTTT	CASSFQLGNTGELFF	NA	many	TRBJ2-2	15	TRBV5-1
TGTGCCAGCACTGAATGGAGAGGTTGGTTCTCTGGGGCCAACGTCCTGACTTTC	CASTEWRGWFSGANVLTF	NA	NA	TRBJ2-6	18	TRBV7-8
TGTGCCAGCACCCCCGGGGTGGGGAACACCGGGGAGCTGTTTTTT	CASTPGVGNTGELFF	NA	many	TRBJ2-2	15	TRBV28
TGCGCCAGCAGCCAAGGTAGCGGGGGGAGCTCCTACGAGCAGTACTTC	CASSQGSGGSSYEQYF	TRBD2	many	TRBJ2-7	16	TRBV4-1
TGCGCCAGCAGCCGAGTATCTTCAACCTTGAACACTGAAGCTTTCTTT	CASSRVSSTLNTEAFF	NA	NA	TRBJ1-1	16	TRBV4-3
TGTGCCAGCAGTTTATGGGGTAAGGGGGACTATCAGCCCCAGCATTTT	CASSLWGKGDYQPQHF	NA	many	TRBJ1-5	16	TRBV28
TGTGCCAGCAGTCTCCCCCGACGGACAGGCCGCGAGGGCATTCAGTACTTC	CASSLPRRTGREGIQYF	TRBD1	few	TRBJ2-4	17	TRBV6-2/TRBV6-3
TGTGCCAGCAGTTCCAAGAGGGGCTCCTACGAGCAGTACTTC	CASSSKRGSYEQYF	NA	many	TRBJ2-7	14	TRBV28
TGTGCCAGCAGCTCCTACGGGGTGAATCAGCCCCAGCATTTT	CASSSYGVNQPQHF	NA	few	TRBJ1-5	14	TRBV12-3/TRBV12-4
TGTGCCAGCAGTTTCTCGGGTTCCTACGAGCAGTACTTC	CASSFSGSYEQYF	NA	NA	TRBJ2-7	13	TRBV12-3/TRBV12-4
TGTGCCAGCAGTGAAGCGGACAGGGGGGACACCATATATTTT	CASSEADRGDTIYF	TRBD1	NA	TRBJ1-3	14	TRBV6-1
TGTGCCAGCAGTTTAGAAGCCGGGAATGAGCAGTTCTTC	CASSLEAGNEQFF	NA	NA	TRBJ2-1	13	TRBV12-3/TRBV12-4
TGTGCCAGCAGTCGCGGGACAGGGGTTTCCTACGAGCAGTACTTC	CASSRGTGVSYEQYF	TRBD1	many	TRBJ2-7	15	TRBV25-1
TGCGCCAGCAGCTATGACACCTCTGGCACTGAAGCTTTCTTT	CASSYDTSGTEAFF	NA	many	TRBJ1-1	14	TRBV5-1
TGTGCCTCGCGAGAAGCAGGGCGCTCTACTTTTGAAGCTTTCTTT	CASREAGRSTFEAFF	NA	many	TRBJ1-1	15	TRBV6-2/TRBV6-3
TGTGCCAGCAGTGAAGCAAGAGGGGGCCAGATCGGGGCCAACGTCCTGACTTTC	CASSEARGGQIGANVLTF	TRBD1	NA	TRBJ2-6	18	TRBV2
TGTGCCAGCAGCCAGGACGGACCGGCAACGCAGTATTTT	CASSQDGPATQYF	NA	NA	TRBJ2-3	13	TRBV4-2
TGCGCCAGCAGCAGGGGGTCCCGCTACACAGATACGCAGTATTTT	CASSRGSRYTDTQYF	NA	many	TRBJ2-3	15	TRBV5-1
TGCGCCAGCAGCCAAGATGTGGGGGCCTCTGGAAACACCATATATTTT	CASSQDVGASGNTIYF	NA	many	TRBJ1-3	16	TRBV4-3
TGTGCCAGCAGCTTTGATAACCCCCAAAAACGCTCACCCCTCCACTTT	CASSFDNPQKRSPLHF	NA	many	TRBJ1-6	16	TRBV7-4
TGCAGTGCACGAGTCTATAGCGGGGGGCCCTACAATGAGCAGTTCTTC	CSARVYSGGPYNEQFF	TRBD2	many	TRBJ2-1	16	TRBV20-1
TGTGCCAGCAGCTTAGCGCCAGGGGGGTATAGGAGTGGCTACACCTTC	CASSLAPGGYRSGYTF	TRBD1	many	TRBJ1-2	16	TRBV7-2
TGCAGTGCTAGTGGGGCTAGCGGGGGCACAGATACGCAGTATTTT	CSASGASGGTDTQYF	TRBD2	many	TRBJ2-3	15	TRBV20-1